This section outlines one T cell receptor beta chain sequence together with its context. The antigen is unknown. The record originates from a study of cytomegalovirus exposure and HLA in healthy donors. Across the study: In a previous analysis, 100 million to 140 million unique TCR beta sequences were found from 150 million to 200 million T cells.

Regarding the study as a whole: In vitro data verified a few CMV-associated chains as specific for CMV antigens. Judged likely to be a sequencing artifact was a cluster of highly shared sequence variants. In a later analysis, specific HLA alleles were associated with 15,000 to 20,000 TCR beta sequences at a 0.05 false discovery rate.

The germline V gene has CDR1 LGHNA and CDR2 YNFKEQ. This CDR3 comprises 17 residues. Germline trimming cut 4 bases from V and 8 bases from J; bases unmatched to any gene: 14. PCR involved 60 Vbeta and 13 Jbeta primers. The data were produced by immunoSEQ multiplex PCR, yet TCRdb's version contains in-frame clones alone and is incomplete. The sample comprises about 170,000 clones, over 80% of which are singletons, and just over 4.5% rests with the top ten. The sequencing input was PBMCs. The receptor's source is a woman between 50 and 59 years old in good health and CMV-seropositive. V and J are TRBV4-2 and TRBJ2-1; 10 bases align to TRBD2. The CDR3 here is CASSPWSGRAEGDEQFF. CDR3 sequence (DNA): TGTGCCAGCAGCCCTTGGAGCGGGAGGGCCGAAGGTGATGAGCAGTTCTTC.